This TCR beta chain was retrieved from a study of cytomegalovirus exposure and HLA in healthy donors. V lost 5 bases and J lost 0, with 14 bases in between. This CDR3 has 15 amino acids. Looked up from germline, CDR1 is SGHRS and CDR2 is YFSETQ. Clones were sequenced by immunoSEQ multiplex PCR, and TCRdb holds only the in-frame ones, with some missing. The table lists about 88,000 clones, around 82% of them singletons, with about 12% in the top ten. With respect to this clone: The target antigen is unknown.

Broader study findings: According to reports, the classifier identified cytomegalovirus status with high specificity and sensitivity.

Sequenced sample: PBMCs. This chain uses TRBV5-1 with TRBJ1-2; D gene uncertain. This TCR derives from a woman aged 18-29 years in good health and CMV-seropositive. Here the CDR3 DNA reads TGCGCCAGCAGTTGGTCGGGATCTCCTAACTATGGCTACACCTTC. Translating gives CASSWSGSPNYGYTF.